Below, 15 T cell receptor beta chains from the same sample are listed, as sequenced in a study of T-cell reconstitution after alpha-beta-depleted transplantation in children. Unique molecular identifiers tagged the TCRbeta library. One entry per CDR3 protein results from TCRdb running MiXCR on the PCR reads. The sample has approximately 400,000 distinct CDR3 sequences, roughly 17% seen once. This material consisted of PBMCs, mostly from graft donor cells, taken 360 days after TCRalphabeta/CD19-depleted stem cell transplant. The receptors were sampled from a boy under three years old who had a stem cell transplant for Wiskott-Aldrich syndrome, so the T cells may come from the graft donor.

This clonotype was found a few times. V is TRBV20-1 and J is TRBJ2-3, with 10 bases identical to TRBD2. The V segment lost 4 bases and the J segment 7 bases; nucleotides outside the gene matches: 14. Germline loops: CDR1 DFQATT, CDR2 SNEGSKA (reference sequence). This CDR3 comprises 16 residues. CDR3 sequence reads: CSAILAGGLSLHTQYF. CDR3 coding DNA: TGCAGTGCTATTTTAGCGGGGGGCCTATCCCTGCATACGCAGTATTTT.

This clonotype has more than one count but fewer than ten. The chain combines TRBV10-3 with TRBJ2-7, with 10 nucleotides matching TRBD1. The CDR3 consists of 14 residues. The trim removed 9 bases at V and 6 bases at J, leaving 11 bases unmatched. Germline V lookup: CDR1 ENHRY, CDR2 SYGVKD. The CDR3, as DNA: TGTGCCATAGGAAACCCGACAGGGGGCGGCGAGCAGTACTTC. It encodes CAIGNPTGGGEQYF.

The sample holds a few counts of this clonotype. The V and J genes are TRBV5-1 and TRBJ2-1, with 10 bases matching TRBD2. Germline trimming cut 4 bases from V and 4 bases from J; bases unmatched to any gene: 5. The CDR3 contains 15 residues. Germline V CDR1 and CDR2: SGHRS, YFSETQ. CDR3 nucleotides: TGCGCCAGCAGCATTAGCGGGGGGATTTACAATGAGCAGTTCTTC. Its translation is CASSISGGIYNEQFF.

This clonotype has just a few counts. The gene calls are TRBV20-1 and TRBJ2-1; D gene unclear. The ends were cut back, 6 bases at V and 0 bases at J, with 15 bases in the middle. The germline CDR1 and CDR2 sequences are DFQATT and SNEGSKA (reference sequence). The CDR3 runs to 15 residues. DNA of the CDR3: TGCAGTGCCGCCCCCTTGGCGAGCTCCTACAATGAGCAGTTCTTC. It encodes CSAAPLASSYNEQFF.

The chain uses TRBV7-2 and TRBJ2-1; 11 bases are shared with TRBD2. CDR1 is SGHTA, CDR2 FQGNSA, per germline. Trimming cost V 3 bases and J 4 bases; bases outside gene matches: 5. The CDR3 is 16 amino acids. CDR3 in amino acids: CASSFSGRAGYNEQFF. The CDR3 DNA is TGTGCCAGCAGCTTTAGCGGGAGGGCCGGGTACAATGAGCAGTTCTTC.

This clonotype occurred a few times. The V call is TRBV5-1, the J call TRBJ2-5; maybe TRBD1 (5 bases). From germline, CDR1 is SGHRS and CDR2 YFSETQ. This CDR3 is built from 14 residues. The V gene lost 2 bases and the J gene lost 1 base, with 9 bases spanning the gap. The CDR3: CASSFGHPQETQYF. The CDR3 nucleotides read TGCGCCAGCAGCTTCGGACACCCCCAAGAGACCCAGTACTTC.

The chain's CDR3 is CASSVRQTGELFF. The DNA for the CDR3 is TGCGCCAGCAGCGTTCGACAGACCGGGGAGCTGTTTTTT. This chain uses TRBV5-1 with TRBJ2-2, with D possibly matching TRBD1 (5 bases). Germline V lookup: CDR1 SGHRS, CDR2 YFSETQ. The CDR3 contains 13 residues. The V gene lost 4 bases and the J gene lost 5 bases, with 9 bases spanning the gap.

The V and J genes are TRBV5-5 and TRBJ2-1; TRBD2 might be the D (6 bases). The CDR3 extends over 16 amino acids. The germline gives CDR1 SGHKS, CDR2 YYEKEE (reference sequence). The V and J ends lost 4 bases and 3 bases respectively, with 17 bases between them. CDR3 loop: CASSPPTGTGYNEQFF. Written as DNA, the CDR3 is TGTGCCAGCAGCCCCCCCACCGGGACTGGCTACAATGAGCAGTTCTTC.

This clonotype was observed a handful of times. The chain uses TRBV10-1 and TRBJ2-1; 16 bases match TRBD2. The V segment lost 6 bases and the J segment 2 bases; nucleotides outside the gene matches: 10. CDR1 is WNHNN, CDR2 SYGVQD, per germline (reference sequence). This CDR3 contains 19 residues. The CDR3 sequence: CASRDKPGLAGGPYNEQFF. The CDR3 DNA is TGCGCCAGCAGGGATAAGCCGGGACTAGCGGGAGGGCCCTACAATGAGCAGTTCTTC.

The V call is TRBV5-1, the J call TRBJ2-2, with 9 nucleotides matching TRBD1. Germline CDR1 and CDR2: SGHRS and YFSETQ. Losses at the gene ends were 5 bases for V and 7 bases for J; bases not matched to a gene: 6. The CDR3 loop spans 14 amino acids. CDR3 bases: TGCGCCAGCAGTACACAGGGGGCCAGCGGGGAGCTGTTTTTT. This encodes CASSTQGASGELFF.

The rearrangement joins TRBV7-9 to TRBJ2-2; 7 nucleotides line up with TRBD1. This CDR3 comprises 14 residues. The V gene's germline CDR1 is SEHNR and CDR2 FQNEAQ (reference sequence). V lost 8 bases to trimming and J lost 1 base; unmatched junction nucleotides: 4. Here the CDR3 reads CASARTGNTGELFF. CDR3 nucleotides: TGTGCCAGCGCCAGGACAGGGAACACCGGGGAGCTGTTTTTT.

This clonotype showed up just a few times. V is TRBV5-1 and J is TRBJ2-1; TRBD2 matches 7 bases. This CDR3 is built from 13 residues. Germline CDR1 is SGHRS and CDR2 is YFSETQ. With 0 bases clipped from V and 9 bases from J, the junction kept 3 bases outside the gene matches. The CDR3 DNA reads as TGCGCCAGCAGCTTGGGGTCGGGGGGTGAGCAGTTCTTC. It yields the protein CASSLGSGGEQFF.

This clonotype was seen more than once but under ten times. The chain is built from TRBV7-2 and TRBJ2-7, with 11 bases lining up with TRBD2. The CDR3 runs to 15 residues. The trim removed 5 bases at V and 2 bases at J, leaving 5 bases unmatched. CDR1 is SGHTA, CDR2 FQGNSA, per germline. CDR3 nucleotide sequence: TGTGCCAGCAGCCATACTAGCGGGAGCACCTACGAGCAGTACTTC. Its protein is CASSHTSGSTYEQYF.

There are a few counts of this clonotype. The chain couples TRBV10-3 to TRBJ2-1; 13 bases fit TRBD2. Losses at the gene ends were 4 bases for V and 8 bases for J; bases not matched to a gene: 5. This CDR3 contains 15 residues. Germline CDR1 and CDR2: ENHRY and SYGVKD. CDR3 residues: CAISGGLAGYYEQFF. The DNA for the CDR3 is TGTGCCATCAGTGGGGGACTAGCGGGATACTATGAGCAGTTCTTC.

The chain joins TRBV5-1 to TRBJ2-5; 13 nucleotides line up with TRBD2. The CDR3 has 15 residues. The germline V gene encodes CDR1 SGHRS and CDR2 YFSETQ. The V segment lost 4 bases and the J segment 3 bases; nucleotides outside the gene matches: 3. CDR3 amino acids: CASSHGLAGEETQYF. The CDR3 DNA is TGCGCCAGCAGCCACGGACTAGCGGGAGAAGAGACCCAGTACTTC.